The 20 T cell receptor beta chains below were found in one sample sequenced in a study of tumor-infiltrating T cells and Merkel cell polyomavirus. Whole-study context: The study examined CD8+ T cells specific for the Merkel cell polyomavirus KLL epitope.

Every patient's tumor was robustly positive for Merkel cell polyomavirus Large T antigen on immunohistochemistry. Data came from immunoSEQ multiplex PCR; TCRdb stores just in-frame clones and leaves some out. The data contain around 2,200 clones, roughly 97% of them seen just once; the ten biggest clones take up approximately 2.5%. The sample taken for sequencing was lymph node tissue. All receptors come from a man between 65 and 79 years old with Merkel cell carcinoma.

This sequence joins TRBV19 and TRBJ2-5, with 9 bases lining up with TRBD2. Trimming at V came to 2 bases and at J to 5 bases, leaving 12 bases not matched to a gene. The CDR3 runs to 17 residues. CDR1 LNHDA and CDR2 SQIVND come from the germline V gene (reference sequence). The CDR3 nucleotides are TGTGCCAGTAGTATATGGAGCGGGAGGAGGGCTGAGGAGACCCAGTACTTC. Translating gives CASSIWSGRRAEETQYF. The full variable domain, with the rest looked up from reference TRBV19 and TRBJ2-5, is DGGITQSPKYLFRKEGQNVTLSCEQNLNHDAMYWYRQDPGQGLRLIYYSQIVNDFQKGDIAEGYSVSREKKESFPLTVTSAQKNPTAFYLCASSIWSGRRAEETQYFGPGTRLLVL.

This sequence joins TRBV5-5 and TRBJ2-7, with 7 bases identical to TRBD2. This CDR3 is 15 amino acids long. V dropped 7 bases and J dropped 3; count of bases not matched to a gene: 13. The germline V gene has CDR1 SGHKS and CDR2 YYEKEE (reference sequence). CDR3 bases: TGTGCCAGCCCCATCGGGGGGATAGGGGACTACGAGCAGTACTTC. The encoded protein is CASPIGGIGDYEQYF. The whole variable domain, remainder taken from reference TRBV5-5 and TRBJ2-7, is DAGVTQSPTHLIKTRGQQVTLRCSPISGHKSVSWYQQVLGQGPQFIFQYYEKEERGRGNFPDRFSARQFPNYSSELNVNALLLGDSALYLCASPIGGIGDYEQYFGPGTRLTVT.

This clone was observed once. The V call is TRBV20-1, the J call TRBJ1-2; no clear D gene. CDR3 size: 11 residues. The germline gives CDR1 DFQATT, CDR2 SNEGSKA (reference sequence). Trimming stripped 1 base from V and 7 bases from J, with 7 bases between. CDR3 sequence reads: CSARVAGGYTF. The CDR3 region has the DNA TGCAGTGCTAGAGTCGCAGGTGGCTACACCTTC.

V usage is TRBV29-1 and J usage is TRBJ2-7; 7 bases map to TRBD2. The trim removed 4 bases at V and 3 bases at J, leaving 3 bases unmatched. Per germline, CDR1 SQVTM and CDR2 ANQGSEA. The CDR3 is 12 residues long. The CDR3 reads CSVGPSGYEQYF. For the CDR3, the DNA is TGCAGCGTTGGCCCTAGCGGCTACGAGCAGTACTTC.

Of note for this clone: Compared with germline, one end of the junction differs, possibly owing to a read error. CDR3 sequence reads: CASSLEGSGLIF. The CDR3 DNA sequence: TGTGCCAGCAGCTTAGAAGGTAGCGGCCTAATCTTC. The chain carries TRBV7-9 and TRBJ2-1, with a tentative D call TRBD2 (6 bases). Germline V gene sequence: CDR1 SEHNR, CDR2 FQNEAQ (reference sequence). This CDR3 is built from 12 residues.

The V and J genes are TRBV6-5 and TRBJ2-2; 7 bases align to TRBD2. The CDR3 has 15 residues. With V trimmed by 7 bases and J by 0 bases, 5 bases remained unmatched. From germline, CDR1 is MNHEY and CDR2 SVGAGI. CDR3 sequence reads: CASTLGLANTGELFF. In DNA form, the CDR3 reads TGTGCCAGCACCCTTGGACTAGCGAACACCGGGGAGCTGTTTTTT.

The CDR3 coding sequence is TGTGCCAGCAGCCTGACTAGCGGTAGCACAGATACGCAGTATTTT. It yields the protein CASSLTSGSTDTQYF. V usage is TRBV7-9 and J usage is TRBJ2-3, with TRBD2 identical over 9 bases. This CDR3 contains 15 residues. V lost 5 bases to trimming and J lost 0 bases; unmatched junction nucleotides: 3. The V gene's germline CDR1 is SEHNR and CDR2 FQNEAQ (reference sequence).

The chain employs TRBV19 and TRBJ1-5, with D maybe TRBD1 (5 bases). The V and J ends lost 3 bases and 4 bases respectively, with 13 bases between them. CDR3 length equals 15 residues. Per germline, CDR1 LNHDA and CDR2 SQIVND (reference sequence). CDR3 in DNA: TGTGCCAGTAGTATTGAGGGCCGGGGGAATCAGCCCCAGCATTTT. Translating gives CASSIEGRGNQPQHF.

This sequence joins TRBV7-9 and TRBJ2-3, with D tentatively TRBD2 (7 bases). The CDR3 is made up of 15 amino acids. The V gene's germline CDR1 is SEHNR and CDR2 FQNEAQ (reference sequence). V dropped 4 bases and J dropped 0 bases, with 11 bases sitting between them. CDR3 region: CASSSRGASTDTQYF. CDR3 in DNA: TGTGCCAGCAGCTCCCGGGGGGCTAGCACAGATACGCAGTATTTT.

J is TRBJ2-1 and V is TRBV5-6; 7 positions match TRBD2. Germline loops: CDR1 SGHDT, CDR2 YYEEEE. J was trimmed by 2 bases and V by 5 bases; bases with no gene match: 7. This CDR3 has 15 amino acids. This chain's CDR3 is CASRSSGSPYNEQFF. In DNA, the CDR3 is TGTGCCAGCAGATCTAGCGGATCACCCTACAATGAGCAGTTCTTC.

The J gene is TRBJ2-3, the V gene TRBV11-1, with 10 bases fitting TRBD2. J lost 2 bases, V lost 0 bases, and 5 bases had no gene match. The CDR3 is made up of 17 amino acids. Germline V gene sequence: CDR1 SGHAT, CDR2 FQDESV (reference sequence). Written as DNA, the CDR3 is TGTGCCAGCAGCTTAGCTATAGCGGGAGGCTCCACAGATACGCAGTATTTT. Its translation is CASSLAIAGGSTDTQYF.

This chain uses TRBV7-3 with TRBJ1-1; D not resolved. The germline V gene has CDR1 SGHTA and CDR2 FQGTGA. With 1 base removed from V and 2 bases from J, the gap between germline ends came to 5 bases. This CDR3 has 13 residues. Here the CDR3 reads CASSLIINTEAFF. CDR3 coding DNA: TGTGCCAGCAGCTTAATCATCAACACTGAAGCTTTCTTT.

This CDR3 reads CAWSVLGEAFF. CDR3 nucleotide sequence: TGTGCCTGGAGCGTACTTGGTGAAGCTTTCTTT. This chain links TRBV30 with TRBJ1-1; D is unresolved. Germline V lookup: CDR1 GTSNPN, CDR2 SVGIG (reference sequence). The V gene lost 3 bases and the J gene lost 7 bases, with 9 bases spanning the gap. CDR3 length: 11 amino acids.

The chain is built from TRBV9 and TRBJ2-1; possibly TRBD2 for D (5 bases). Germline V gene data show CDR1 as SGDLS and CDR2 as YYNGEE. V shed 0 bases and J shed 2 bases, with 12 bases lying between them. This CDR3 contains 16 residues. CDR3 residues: CASSVALGGTYNEQFF. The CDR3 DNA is TGTGCCAGCAGCGTAGCACTAGGTGGAACCTACAATGAGCAGTTCTTC.

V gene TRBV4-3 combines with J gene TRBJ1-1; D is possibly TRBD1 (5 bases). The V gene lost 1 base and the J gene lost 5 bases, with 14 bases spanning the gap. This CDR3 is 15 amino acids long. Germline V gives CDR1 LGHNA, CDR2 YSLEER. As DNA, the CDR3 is TGCGCCAGCAGCCAAGTTCCCAGGGTCGAGACTGAAGCTTTCTTT. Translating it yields CASSQVPRVETEAFF.

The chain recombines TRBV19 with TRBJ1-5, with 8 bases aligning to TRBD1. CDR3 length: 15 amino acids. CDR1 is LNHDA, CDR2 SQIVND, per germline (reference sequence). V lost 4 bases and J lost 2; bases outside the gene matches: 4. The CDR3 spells CASSTQGARNQPQHF. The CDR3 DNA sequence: TGTGCCAGTAGTACCCAGGGGGCTCGCAATCAGCCCCAGCATTTT.

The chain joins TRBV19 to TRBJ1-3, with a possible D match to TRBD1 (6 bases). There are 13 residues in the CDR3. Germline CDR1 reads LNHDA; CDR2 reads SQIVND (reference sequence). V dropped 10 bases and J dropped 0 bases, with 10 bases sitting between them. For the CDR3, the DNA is TGTGCCACTCGACAGGTCTCTGGAAACACCATATATTTT. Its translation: CATRQVSGNTIYF.

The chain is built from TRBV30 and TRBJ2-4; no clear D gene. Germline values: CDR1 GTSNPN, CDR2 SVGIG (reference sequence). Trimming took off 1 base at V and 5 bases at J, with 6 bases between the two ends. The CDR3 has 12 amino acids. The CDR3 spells CAWSDSQNIQYF. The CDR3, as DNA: TGTGCCTGGAGTGACAGTCAAAACATTCAGTACTTC.

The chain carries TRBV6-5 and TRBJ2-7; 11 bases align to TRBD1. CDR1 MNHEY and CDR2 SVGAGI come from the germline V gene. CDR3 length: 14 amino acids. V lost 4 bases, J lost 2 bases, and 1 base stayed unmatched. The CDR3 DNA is TGTGCCAGCAGTTCGGGACAGGGGGCCTACGAGCAGTACGTC. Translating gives CASSSGQGAYEQYV.

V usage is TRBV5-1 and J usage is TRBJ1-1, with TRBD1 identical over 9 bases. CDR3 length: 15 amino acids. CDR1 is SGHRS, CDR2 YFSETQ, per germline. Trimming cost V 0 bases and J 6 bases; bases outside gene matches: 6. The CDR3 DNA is TGCGCCAGCAGCTTGGGACAGGGGGGTTTTGCTGAAGCTTTCTTT. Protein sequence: CASSLGQGGFAEAFF.